Presented here are 5 T cell receptor beta chains from one specimen sequenced in a study of OX40 agonist ivuxolimab in advanced cancers. TCRdb's table, derived via immunoSEQ multiplex PCR, lists solely in-frame clones and lacks some. Of over 50,000 clones detected, 65% to 90% appear once; the ten largest clones hold approximately 0.64%. The sample consisted of CD4+ or CD8+ T cells sorted from blood, taken in a trial of the OX40 agonist ivuxolimab. These receptors came from an adult with an advanced solid tumor such as melanoma, head and neck, liver or kidney cancer.

The J gene is TRBJ1-4, the V gene TRBV4-2; no clear D. The CDR3 has 17 amino acids. V lost 0 bases to trimming and J lost 5 bases, with 16 bases between them. Germline V gene sequence: CDR1 LGHNA, CDR2 YNFKEQ. In nucleotides, the CDR3 is TGTGCCAGCAGCCAAGATCCTTGGCTGGGCCGGAATGAAAAACTGTTTTTT. Its protein product is CASSQDPWLGRNEKLFF.

The CDR3 protein is CASSDLSGAYNEQFF. In DNA, the CDR3 is TGTGCCAGCAGTGACCTGAGTGGGGCCTACAATGAGCAGTTCTTC. The rearrangement uses TRBV6-1 and TRBJ2-1; D unclear. V was clipped by 3 bases and J by 2 bases, with 11 bases between them. Germline loops: CDR1 MNHNS, CDR2 SASEGT. The CDR3 consists of 15 residues.

The rearrangement joins TRBV18 to TRBJ2-1, with TRBD2 identical over 16 bases. This CDR3 is 16 amino acids long. Looked up from germline, CDR1 is KGHSH and CDR2 is LQKENI. The J segment lost 7 bases and the V segment lost 0 bases, leaving 0 bases of the junction unmatched. The CDR3 spells CASSPPGLAGGNEQFF. The CDR3, as DNA: TGTGCCAGCTCACCACCGGGACTAGCGGGAGGGAATGAGCAGTTCTTC.

The V call is TRBV2, the J call TRBJ2-1; 9 nucleotides agree with TRBD1. The CDR3 runs 14 residues. V shed 7 bases and J 7 bases; nucleotides not matched to a gene: 8. From germline, CDR1 is SNHLY and CDR2 FYNNEI. CDR3 in DNA: TGTGCCAGCACCCCGGTGGACAGGGGTAATGAGCAGTTCTTC. Its translation: CASTPVDRGNEQFF.

Within the sample, this clone is medium-sized. This chain uses TRBV6-6 with TRBJ1-1; TRBD1 is a possible D gene (6 bases). Germline V gene lookup returns CDR1 MNHNY and CDR2 SVGAGI (reference sequence). The CDR3 loop spans 14 amino acids. V was shortened by 4 bases and J by 5 bases, with 14 bases between the two germline ends. The CDR3 region has the DNA TGTGCCAGCAGTTTCCTCTACAGGGAAACTGAAGCTTTCTTT. It specifies CASSFLYRETEAFF.